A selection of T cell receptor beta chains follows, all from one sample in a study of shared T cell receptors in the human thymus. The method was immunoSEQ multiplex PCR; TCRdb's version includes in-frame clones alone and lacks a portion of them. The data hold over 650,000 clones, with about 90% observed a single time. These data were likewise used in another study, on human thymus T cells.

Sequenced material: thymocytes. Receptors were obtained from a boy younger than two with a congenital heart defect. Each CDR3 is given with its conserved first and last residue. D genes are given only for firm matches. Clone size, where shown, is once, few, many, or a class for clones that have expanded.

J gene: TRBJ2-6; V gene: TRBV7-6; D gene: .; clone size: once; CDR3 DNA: TGTGCCAGCAGCCCCTTCCGGGACACCACGGATAGGGCCAACGTCCTGACTTTC; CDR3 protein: CASSPFRDTTDRANVLTF
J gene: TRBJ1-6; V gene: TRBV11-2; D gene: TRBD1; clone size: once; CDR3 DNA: TGTGCCAGCAGCCCGGGGGAGGGACAGGGAAGCTCCTATAATTCACCCCTCCACTTT; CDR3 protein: CASSPGEGQGSSYNSPLHF
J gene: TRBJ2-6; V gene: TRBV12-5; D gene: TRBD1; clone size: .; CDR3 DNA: TGTGCTAGTGGTCGCACCGTAACAAACAGGGGGCGCCTTGGATCCGGGGCCAACGTCCTGACTTTC; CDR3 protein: CASGRTVTNRGRLGSGANVLTF
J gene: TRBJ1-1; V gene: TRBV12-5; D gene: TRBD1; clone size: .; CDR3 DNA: TGTGCTAGTGCCCCACAGGGGACATACACTGAAGCTTTCTTT; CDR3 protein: CASAPQGTYTEAFF
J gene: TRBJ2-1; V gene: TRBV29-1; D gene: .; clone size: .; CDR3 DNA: TGCAGCCTCCGAGGAGGGACCTACAATGAGCAGTTCTTC; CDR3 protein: CSLRGGTYNEQFF
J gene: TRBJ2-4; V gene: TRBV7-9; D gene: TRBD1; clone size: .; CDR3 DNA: TGTGCCAGCAGCTTTAACAGGGGAAAAAACATTCAGTACTTC; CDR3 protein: CASSFNRGKNIQYF
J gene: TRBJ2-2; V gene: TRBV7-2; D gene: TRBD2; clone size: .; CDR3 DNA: TGTGCCAGCAAAAGGGGTGGGCTAGCGGTGAATAGGGGGGAGCTGTTTTTT; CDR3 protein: CASKRGGLAVNRGELFF
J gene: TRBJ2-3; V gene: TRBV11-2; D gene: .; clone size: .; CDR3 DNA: TGTGCCAGCAGCTTAGGTCGTAGCACAGATACGCAGTATTTT; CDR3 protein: CASSLGRSTDTQYF
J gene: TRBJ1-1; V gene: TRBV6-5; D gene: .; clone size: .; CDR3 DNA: TGTGCCAGCAGAAGCGGGGGGTCCACTGAAGCTTTCTTT; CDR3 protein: CASRSGGSTEAFF
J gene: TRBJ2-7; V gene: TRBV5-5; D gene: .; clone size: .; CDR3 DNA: TGTGCCAGCAGCTTCCGCAGGGCAGGGGCCACCTCCTACGAGCAGTACTTC; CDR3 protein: CASSFRRAGATSYEQYF
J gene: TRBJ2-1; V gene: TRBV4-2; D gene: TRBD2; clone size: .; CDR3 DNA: TGTGCCAGCAGCCACTTTATGAGGACTAGCGATTTCGATGAGCAGTTCTTC; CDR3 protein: CASSHFMRTSDFDEQFF
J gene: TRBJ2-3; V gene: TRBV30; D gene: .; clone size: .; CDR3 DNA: TGTGCCTGGAGTATGGATGCAGGAGGAGATACGCAGTATTTT; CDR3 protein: CAWSMDAGGDTQYF
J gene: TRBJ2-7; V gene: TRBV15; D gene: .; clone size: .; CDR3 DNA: TGTGCCACCAGCAGAGATTCGAGCCCCTCCTACGAGCAGTACTTC; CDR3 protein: CATSRDSSPSYEQYF
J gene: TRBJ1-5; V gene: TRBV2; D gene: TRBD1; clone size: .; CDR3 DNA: TGTGCCAGCAGTGGACAGGGCCTCGATAGCAATCAGCCCCAGCATTTT; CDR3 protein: CASSGQGLDSNQPQHF
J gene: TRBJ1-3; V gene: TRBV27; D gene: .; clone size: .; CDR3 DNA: TGTGCCAGCAGTTTATATGGGGGCCGAGATGGAAACACCATATATTTT; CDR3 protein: CASSLYGGRDGNTIYF
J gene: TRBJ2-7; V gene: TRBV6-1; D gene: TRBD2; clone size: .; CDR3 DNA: TGTGCCAGCAGTGGGGGGGGACTAGCGGCGGGGGAGCAGTACTTC; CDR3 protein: CASSGGGLAAGEQYF
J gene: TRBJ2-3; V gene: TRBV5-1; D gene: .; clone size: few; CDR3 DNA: TGCGCCAGCAGCTTGCCCCTACAGGGTCCCACAGATACGCAGTATTTT; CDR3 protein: CASSLPLQGPTDTQYF
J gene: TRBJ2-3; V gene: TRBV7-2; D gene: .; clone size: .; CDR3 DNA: TGTGCCAGCAGCTTAGCAGCGGGTGCAGGCACAGATACGCAGTATTTT; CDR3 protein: CASSLAAGAGTDTQYF
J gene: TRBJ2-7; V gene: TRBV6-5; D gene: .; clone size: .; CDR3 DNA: TGTGCCAGCAGTTACTCGGTGGCTCCCCGGGGCGAGCAGTACTTC; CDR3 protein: CASSYSVAPRGEQYF
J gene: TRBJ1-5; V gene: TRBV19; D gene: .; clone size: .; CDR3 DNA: TGTGCCAGTAGTGGAAGACAGGAGAGAGAAATGTATAGCAATCAGCCCCAGCATTTT; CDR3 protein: CASSGRQEREMYSNQPQHF
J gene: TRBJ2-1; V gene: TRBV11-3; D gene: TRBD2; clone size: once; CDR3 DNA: TGTGCCAGCAGCTTAGAGGGAGGGAATGAGCAGTTCTTC; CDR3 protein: CASSLEGGNEQFF
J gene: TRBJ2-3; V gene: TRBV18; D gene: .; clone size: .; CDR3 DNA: TGTGCCAGCTCACCTGAGGGTTTGGGCACAGATACGCAGTATTTT; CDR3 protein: CASSPEGLGTDTQYF
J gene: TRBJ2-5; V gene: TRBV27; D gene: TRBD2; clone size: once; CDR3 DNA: TGTGCCAGCAGTATTTGGACTAGCGGGAGGGTAGAGACCCAGTACTTC; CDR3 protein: CASSIWTSGRVETQYF
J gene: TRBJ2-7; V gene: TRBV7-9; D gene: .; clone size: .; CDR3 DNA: TGTGCCAGCAGCCACCCCCAGGGTCCTAGCTCCTACGAGCAGTACTTC; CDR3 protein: CASSHPQGPSSYEQYF
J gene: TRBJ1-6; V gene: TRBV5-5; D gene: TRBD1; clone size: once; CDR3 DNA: TGTGCCAGCAGCTTTCCTCGGACAGGGCTAAGTTCACCCCTCCACTTT; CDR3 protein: CASSFPRTGLSSPLHF
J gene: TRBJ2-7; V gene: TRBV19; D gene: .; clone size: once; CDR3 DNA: TGTGCCAGTAGCCACCAGAGTCAGGCGAGCCAATACGAGCAGTACTTC; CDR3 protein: CASSHQSQASQYEQYF
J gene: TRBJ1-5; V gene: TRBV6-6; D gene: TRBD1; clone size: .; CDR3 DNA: TGTGCCGGGGGACAGGGCTATAGCAATCAGCCCCAGCATTTT; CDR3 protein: CAGGQGYSNQPQHF
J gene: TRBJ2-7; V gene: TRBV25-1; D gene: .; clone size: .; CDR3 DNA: TGTGCCAGCAGTGGATCCCGGGACACCTACGAGCAGTACTTC; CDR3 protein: CASSGSRDTYEQYF
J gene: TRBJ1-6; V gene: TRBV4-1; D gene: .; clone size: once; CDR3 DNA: TGCGCCAGCAGCCAAGGGACCAACCATAATACCGGACAATCCAATTCACCCCTCCACTTT; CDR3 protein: CASSQGTNHNTGQSNSPLHF
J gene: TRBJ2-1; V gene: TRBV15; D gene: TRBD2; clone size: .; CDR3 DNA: TGTGCCACCAGCAGGATACTAGCGCCCGCCTACAATGAGCAGTTCTTC; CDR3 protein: CATSRILAPAYNEQFF
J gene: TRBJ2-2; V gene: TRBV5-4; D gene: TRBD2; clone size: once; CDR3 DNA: TGTGCCAGCAGTTTACCGGGACTAGCGGGGGGGCGCGACACCGGGGAGCTGTTTTTT; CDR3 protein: CASSLPGLAGGRDTGELFF
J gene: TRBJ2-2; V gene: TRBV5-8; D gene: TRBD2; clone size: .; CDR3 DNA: TGTGCCAGCAGTTCTGGGACTAGCTCGAACACCGGGGAGCTGTTTTTT; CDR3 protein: CASSSGTSSNTGELFF
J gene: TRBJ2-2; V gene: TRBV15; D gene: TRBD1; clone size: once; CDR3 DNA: TGTGCCACCAGCAGAACCGGGACAGGGAGTCACGGGGAGCTGTTTTTT; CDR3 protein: CATSRTGTGSHGELFF
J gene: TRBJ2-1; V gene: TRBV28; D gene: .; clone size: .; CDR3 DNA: TGTGCCAGCACTTCGGGGTTCAGAGCCTACAATGAGCAGTTCTTC; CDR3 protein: CASTSGFRAYNEQFF
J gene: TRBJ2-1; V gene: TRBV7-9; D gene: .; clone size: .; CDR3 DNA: TGTGCCAGCAGCTTAAGGGAGGCCGTCTACAATGAGCAGTTCTTC; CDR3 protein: CASSLREAVYNEQFF
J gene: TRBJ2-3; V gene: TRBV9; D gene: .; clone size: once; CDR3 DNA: TGTGCCAGCAGCGTAGTTCGGGACTCCCAAACAGATACGCAGTATTTT; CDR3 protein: CASSVVRDSQTDTQYF
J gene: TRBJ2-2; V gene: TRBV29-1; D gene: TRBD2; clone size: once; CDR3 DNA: TGCAGCGTTGAAGGGCAGGGAACGGGACTAGCGGAGCCGAACACCGGGGAGCTGTTTTTT; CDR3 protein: CSVEGQGTGLAEPNTGELFF